One T cell receptor (beta chain) is described in this entry. Its antigen remains unknown. CDR3 size: 12 residues. Germline loops: CDR1 DFQATT, CDR2 SNEGSKA (reference sequence). These data are taken from a study of T cell clusters in autoimmune cytopenias. Some 34,000 genome equivalents of blood DNA were amplified for TRB. Multiplex touch-down PCR amplified TRB using TRB-A and TRB-B pools in one tube. From the multiplex PCR reads, TCRdb lists one entry per CDR3 protein and no DNA. This repertoire includes some 4,800 distinct CDR3 sequences. General study points: Compared with active autoimmune hepatitis patients, healthy donors showed approximately 2.7-fold more exclusive TRB clusters.

These data were also filed under a second study, of T cell repertoires in aging, cancer and after chemotherapy. This second study says: Clear clonal overlap appeared across healthy donor samples taken over several months to years. Age-matched healthy donors had significantly more diverse, less clonal blood TCR repertoires than untreated cancer patients. In each cancer cohort, median generation probability increased across chemotherapy, suggesting thymic output rebounded.

The source of this sequence is a human donor in good health. The V call is TRBV20-1, the J call TRBJ2-7; there is no DNA to check the TCRdb D call of TRBD2. The sample taken for sequencing was peripheral blood. CDR3 loop: CSTGLSFYEQYF.